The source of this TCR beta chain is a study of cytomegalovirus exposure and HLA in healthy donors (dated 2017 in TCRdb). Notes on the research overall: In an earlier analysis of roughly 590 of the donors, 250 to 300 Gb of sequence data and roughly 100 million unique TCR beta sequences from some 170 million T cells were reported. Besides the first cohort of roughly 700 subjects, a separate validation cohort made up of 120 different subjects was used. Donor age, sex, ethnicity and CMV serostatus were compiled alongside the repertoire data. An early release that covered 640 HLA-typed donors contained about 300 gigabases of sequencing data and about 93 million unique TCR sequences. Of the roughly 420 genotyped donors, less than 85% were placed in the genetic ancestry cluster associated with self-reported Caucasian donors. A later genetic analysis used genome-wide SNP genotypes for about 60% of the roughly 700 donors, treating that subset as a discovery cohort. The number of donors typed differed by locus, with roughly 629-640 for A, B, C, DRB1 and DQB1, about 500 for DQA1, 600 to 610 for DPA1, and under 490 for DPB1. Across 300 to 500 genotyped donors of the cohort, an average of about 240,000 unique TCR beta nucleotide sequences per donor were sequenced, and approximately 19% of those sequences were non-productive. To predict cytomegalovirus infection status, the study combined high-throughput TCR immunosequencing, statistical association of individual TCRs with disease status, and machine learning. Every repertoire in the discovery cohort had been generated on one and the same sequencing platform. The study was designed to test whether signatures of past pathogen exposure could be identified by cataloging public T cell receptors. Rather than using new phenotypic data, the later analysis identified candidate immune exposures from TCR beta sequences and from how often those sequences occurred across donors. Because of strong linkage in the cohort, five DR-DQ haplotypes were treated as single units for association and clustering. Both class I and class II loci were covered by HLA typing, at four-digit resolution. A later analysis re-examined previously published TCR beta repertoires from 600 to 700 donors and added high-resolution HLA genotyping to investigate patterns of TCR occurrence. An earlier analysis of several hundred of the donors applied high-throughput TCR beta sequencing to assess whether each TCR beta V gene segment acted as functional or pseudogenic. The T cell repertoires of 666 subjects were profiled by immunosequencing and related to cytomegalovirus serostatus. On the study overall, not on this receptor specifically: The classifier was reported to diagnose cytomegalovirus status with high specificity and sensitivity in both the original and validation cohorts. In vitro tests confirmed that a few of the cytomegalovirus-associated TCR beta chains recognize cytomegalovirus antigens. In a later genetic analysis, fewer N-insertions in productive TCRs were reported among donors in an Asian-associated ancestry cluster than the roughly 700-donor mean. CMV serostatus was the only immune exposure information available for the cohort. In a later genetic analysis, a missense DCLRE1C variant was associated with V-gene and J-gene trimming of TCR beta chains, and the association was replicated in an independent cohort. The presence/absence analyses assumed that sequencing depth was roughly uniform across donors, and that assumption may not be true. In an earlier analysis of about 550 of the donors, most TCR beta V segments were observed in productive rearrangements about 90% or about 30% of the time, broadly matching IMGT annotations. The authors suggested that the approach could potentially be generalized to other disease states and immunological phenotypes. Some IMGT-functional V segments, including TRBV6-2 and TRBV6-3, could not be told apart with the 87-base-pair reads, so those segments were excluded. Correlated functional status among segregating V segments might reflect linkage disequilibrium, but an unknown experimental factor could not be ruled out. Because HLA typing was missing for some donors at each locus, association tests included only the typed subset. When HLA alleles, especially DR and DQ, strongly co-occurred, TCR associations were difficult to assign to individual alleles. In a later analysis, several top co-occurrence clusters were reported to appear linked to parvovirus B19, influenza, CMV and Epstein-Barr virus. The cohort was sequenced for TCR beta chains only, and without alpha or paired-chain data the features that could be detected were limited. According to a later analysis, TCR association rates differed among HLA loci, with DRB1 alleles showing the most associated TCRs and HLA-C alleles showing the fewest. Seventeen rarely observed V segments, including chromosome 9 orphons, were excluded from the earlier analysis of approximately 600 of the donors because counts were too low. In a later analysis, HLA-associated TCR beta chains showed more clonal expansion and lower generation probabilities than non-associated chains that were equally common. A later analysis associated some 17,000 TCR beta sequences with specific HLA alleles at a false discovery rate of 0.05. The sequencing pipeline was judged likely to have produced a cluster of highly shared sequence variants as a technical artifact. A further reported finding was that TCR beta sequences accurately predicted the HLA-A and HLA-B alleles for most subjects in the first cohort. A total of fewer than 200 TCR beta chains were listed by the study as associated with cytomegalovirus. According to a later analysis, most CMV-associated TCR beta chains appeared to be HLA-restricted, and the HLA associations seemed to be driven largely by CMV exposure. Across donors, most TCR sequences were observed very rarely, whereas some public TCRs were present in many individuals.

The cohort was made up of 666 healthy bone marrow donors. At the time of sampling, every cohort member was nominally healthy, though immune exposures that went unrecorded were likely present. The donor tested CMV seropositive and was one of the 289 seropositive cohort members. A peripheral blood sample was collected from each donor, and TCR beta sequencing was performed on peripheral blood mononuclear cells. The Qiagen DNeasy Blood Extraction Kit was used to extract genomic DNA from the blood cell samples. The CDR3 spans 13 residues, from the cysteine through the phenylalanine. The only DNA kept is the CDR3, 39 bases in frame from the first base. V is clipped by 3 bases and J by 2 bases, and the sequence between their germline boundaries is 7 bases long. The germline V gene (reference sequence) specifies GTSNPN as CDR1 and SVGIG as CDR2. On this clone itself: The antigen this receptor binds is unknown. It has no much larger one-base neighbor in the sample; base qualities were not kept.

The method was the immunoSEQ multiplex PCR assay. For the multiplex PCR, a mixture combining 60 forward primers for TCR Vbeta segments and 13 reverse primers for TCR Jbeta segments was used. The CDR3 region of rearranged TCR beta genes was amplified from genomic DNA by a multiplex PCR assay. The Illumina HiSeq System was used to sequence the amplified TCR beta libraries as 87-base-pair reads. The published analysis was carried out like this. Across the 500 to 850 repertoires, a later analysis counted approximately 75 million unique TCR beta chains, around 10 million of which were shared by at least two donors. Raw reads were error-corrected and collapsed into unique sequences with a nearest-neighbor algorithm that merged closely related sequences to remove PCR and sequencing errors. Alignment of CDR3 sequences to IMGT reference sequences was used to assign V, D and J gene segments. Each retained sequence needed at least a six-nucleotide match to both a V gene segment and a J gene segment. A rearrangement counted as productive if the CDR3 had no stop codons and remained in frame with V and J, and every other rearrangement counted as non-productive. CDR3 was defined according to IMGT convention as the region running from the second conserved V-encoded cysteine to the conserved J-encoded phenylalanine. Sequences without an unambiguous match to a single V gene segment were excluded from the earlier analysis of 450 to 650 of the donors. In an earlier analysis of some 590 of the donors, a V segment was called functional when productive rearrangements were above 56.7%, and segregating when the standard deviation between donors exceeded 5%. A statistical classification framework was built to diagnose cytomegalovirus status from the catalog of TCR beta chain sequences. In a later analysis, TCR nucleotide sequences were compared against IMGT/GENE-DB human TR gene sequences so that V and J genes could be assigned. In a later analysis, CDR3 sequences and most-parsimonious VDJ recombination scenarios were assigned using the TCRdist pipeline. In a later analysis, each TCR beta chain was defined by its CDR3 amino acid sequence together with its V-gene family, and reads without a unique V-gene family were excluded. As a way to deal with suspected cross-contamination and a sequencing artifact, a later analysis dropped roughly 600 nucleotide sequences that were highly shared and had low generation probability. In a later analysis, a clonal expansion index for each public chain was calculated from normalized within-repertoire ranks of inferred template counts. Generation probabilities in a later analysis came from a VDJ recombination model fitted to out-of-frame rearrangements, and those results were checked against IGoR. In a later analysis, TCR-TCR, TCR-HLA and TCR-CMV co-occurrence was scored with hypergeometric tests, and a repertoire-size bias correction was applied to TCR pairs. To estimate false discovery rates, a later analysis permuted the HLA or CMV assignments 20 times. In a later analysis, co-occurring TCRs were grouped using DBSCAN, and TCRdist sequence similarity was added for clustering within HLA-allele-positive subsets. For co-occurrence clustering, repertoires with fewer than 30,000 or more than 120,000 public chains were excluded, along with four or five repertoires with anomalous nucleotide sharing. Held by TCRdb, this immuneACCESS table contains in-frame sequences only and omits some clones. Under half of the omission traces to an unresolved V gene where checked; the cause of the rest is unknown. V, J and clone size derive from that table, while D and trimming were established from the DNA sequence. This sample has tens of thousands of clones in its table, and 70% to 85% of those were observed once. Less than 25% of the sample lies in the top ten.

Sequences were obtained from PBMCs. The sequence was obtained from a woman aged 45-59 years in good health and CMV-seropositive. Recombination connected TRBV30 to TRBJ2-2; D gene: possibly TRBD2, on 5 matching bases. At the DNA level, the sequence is TGTGCCTGGAGCGGAGGAAACACCGGGGAGCTGTTTTTT. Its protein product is CAWSGGNTGELFF.